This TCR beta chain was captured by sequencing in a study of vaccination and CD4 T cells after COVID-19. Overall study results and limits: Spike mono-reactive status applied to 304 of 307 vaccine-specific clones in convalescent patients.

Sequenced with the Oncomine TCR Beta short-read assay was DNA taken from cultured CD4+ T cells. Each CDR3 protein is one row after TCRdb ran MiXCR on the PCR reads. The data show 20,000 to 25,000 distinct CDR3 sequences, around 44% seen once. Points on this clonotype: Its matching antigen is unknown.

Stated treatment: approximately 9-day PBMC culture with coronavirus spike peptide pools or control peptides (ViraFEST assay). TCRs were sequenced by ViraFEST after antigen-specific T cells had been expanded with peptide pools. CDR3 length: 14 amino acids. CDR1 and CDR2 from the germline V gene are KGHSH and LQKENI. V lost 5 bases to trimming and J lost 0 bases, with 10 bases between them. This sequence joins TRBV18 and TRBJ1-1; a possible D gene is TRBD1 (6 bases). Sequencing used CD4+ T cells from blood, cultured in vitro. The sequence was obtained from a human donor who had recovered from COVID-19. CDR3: CASSVGHLNTEAFF. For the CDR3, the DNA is TGTGCCAGCTCAGTGGGACACTTGAACACTGAAGCTTTCTTT.